Listed here are 8 T cell receptor beta chains from one sample, sequenced in a study of CD8 T cells in Susac syndrome. With random hexamers, about 0.45 to 1 ug RNA was reverse transcribed. A single record per CDR3 protein comes from TCRdb applying MiXCR to the immunoSEQ multiplex PCR reads. This sample has some 300,000 distinct CDR3 sequences; 70% to 90% occur once, and the top ten carry about 0.11%. Sequences were obtained from CD8+ T cells from PBMCs. These receptors all come from a human donor with multiple sclerosis.

V is TRBV6-5 and J is TRBJ2-2; TRBD2 matches at 8 bases. The germline CDR1 and CDR2 sequences are MNHEY and SVGAGI. V lost 2 bases and J lost 4; bases outside the gene matches: 6. The CDR3 covers 16 residues. The CDR3: CASSYRAGGSTGELFF. The CDR3 DNA sequence: TGTGCCAGCAGTTACAGGGCGGGAGGTTCCACCGGGGAGCTGTTTTTT.

The rearrangement joins TRBV2 to TRBJ1-5, with 10 bases identical to TRBD1. This CDR3 region has 15 residues. Germline-derived CDR1 and CDR2 are SNHLY and FYNNEI. J lost 3 bases, V lost 7 bases, and 6 bases had no gene match. CDR3 DNA sequence: TGTGCCAGCAACCCGGGACAGGGGATCAATCAGCCCCAGCATTTT. Protein product: CASNPGQGINQPQHF.

The rearrangement links TRBV11-2 to TRBJ1-4; TRBD1 is a possible D gene (6 bases). The length of the CDR3 is 14 residues. CDR1 and CDR2 from the germline V gene are SGHAT and FQNNGV. Trimming shortened V by 5 bases and J by 7 bases, and 14 bases separated the two germline ends. The chain's CDR3 is CASSHVAGVEKLFF. CDR3 DNA: TGTGCCAGCAGCCATGTTGCAGGGGTTGAAAAACTGTTTTTT.

The V call is TRBV9, the J call TRBJ2-3; D may be TRBD2 (6 bases). Looked up from germline, CDR1 is SGDLS and CDR2 is YYNGEE. The CDR3 extends over 18 amino acids. The germline V and J ends were trimmed by 4 bases and 7 bases, with 28 bases remaining between them. As DNA, the CDR3 is TGTGCCAGCAGCCTCGGCTCAGTTCCGGGACTGCAAGCGAATACGCAGTATTTT. Protein: CASSLGSVPGLQANTQYF.

This clonotype was recorded a few times. The V gene is TRBV27, the J gene TRBJ2-7, with no clear D. Trimming removed 4 bases at V and 0 bases at J, with 13 bases between. The CDR3 runs 15 residues. CDR1 and CDR2 (germline): MNHEY, SMNVEV (reference sequence). CDR3 loop: CASSYTVRYSYEQYF. In DNA, the CDR3 is TGTGCCAGCAGTTATACGGTGCGTTACTCCTACGAGCAGTACTTC.

The V and J genes are TRBV27 and TRBJ2-6, with D possibly being TRBD2 (5 bases). The CDR3 contains 14 residues. Per germline, CDR1 MNHEY and CDR2 SMNVEV (reference sequence). Trimming cost V 8 bases and J 4 bases, with 12 bases left between them. Here the CDR3 reads CASGSSGGANVLTF. As DNA, the CDR3 is TGTGCCAGCGGTAGCTCGGGAGGGGCCAACGTCCTGACTTTC.

This sequence joins TRBV5-6 and TRBJ2-5; D gene unclear. Germline V gives CDR1 SGHDT, CDR2 YYEEEE. The CDR3 has 13 amino acids. V gave up 4 bases and J gave up 1 base, with 8 bases separating them. The CDR3: CASSPQIQETQYF. CDR3 bases: TGTGCCAGCAGCCCGCAGATCCAAGAGACCCAGTACTTC.

Here the CDR3 DNA reads TGCAGCGTCAGTGGAGGGACTTATGGCTACACCTTC. Protein sequence: CSVSGGTYGYTF. The chain couples TRBV29-1 to TRBJ1-2, with a tentative D call TRBD1 (5 bases). CDR1 and CDR2 from the germline V gene are SQVTM and ANQGSEA. V lost 6 bases to trimming and J lost 5 bases, with 13 bases between them. The CDR3 loop spans 12 amino acids.